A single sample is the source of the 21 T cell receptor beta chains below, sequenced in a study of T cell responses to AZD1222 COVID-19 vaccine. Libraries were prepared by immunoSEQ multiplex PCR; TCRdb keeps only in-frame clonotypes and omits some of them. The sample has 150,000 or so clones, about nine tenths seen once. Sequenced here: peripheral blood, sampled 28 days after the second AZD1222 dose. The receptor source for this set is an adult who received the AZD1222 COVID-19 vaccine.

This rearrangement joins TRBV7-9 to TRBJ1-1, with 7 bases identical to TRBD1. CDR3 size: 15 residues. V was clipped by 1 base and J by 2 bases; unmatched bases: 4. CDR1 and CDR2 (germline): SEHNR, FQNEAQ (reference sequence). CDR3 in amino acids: CASSLGQGLNTEAFF. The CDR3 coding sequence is TGTGCCAGCAGCTTAGGACAGGGTCTCAACACTGAAGCTTTCTTT.

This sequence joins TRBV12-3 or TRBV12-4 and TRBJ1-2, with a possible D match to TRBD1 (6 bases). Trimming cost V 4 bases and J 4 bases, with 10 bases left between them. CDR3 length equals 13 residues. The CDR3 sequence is CASSWGRGYGYTF. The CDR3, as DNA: TGTGCCAGCAGTTGGGGCAGGGGCTATGGCTACACCTTC.

The CDR3 nucleotides are TGTGCCAGCAGTTACGTCGGGGCCAATGAAAAACTGTTTTTT. This translates into CASSYVGANEKLFF. The chain has TRBV6-6 and TRBJ1-4; D might be TRBD1 (5 bases). CDR1 is MNHNY, CDR2 SVGAGI, per germline (reference sequence). V lost 2 bases to trimming and J lost 5 bases, with 9 bases between them. This CDR3 region has 14 residues.

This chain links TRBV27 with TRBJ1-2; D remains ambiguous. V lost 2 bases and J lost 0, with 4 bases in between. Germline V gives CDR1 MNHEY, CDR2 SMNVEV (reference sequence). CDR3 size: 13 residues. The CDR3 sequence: CASSLTANYGYTF. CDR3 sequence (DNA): TGTGCCAGCAGTTTAACGGCTAACTATGGCTACACCTTC.

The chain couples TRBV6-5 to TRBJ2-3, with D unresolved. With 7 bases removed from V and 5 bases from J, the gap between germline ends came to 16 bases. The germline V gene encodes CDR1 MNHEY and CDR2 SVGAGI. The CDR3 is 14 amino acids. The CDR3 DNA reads TGTGCCAGCAAGGTGGGGTTTGCGGAAGATACGCAGTATTTT. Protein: CASKVGFAEDTQYF.

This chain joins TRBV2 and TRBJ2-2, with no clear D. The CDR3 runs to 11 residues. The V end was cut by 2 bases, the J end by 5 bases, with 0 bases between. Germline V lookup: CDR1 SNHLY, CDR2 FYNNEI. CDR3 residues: CASSETGELFF. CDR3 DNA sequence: TGTGCCAGCAGTGAAACCGGGGAGCTGTTTTTT.

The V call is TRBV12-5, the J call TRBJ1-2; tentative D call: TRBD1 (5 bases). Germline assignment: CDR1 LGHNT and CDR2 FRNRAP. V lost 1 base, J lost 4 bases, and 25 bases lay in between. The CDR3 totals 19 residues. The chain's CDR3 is CASGLASAVLSGTSYGYTF. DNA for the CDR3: TGTGCTAGTGGTTTGGCCTCCGCAGTGTTATCGGGGACCAGCTATGGCTACACCTTC.

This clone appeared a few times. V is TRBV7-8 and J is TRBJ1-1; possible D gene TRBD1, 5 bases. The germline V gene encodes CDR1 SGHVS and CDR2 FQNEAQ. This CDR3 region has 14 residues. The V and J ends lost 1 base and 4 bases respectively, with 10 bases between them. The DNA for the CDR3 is TGTGCCAGCAGCTTAGAGGGGCCGTTCACTGAAGCTTTCTTT. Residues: CASSLEGPFTEAFF.

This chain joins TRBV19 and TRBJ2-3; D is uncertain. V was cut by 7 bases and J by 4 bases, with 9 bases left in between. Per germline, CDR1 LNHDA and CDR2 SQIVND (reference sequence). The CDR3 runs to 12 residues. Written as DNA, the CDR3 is TGTGCCAGTACGTCCGTCGCAGATACGCAGTATTTT. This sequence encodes CASTSVADTQYF.

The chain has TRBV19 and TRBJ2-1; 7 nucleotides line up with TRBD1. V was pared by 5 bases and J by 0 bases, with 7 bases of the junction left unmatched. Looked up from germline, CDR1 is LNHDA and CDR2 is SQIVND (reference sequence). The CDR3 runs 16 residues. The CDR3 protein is CASSGRQGVSYNEQFF. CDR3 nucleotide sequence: TGTGCCAGTAGTGGGCGACAGGGAGTCTCCTACAATGAGCAGTTCTTC.

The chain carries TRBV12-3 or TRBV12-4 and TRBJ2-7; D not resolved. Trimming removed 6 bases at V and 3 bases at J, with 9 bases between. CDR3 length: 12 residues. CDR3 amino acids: CASRFKNYEQYF. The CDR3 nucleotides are TGTGCCAGCAGATTCAAAAACTACGAGCAGTACTTC.

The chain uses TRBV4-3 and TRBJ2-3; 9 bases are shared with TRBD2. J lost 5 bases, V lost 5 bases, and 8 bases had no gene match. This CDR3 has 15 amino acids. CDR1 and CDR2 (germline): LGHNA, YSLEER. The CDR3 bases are TGCGCCAGCAGCTTAAGCGGGGGGTCTGGAGATACGCAGTATTTT. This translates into CASSLSGGSGDTQYF.

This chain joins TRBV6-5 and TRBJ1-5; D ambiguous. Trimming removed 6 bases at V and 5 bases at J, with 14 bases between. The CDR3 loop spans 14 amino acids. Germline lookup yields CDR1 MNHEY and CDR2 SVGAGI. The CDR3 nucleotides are TGTGCCAGCAGCGACGTTTCAAGGGATCAGCCCCAGCATTTT. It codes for CASSDVSRDQPQHF.

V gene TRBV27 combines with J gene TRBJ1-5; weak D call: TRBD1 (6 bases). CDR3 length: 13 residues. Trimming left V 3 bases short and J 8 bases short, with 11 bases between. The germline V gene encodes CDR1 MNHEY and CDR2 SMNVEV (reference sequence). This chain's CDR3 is CASSFTGPEPQHF. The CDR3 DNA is TGTGCCAGCAGTTTCACAGGGCCGGAGCCCCAGCATTTT.

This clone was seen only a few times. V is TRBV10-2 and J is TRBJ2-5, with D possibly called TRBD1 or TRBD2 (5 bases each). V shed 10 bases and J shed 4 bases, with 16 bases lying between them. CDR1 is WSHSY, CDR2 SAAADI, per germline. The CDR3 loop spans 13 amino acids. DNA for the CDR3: TGCGCCACCTCGGGACGCCCGGTAGAGACCCAGTACTTC. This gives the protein CATSGRPVETQYF.

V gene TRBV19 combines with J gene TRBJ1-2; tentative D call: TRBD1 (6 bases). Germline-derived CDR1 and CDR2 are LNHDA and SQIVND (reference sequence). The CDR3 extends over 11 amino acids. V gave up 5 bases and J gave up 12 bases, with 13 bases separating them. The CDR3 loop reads CASSFTGIHTF. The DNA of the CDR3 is TGTGCCAGTAGTTTCACAGGGATTCACACCTTC.

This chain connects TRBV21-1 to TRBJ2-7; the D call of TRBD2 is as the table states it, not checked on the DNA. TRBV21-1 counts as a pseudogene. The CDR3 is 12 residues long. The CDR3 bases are TGTGCCAGCTTACGACTAGCCTACGAGCAGTACTTC. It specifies CASLRLAYEQYF.

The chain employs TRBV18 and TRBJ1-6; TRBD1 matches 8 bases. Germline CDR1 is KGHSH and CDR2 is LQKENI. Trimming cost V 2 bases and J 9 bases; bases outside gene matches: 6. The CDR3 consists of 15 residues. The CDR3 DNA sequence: TGTGCCAGCTCACCATTAGGGACAGGAGGTTCACCCCTCCACTTT. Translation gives CASSPLGTGGSPLHF.

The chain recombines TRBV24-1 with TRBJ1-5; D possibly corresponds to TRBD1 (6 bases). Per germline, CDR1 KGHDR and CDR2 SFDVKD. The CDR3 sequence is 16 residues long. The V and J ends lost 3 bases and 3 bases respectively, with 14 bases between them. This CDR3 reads CATSDPRGGDNQPQHF. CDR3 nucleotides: TGTGCCACCAGTGATCCGAGAGGGGGTGACAATCAGCCCCAGCATTTT.

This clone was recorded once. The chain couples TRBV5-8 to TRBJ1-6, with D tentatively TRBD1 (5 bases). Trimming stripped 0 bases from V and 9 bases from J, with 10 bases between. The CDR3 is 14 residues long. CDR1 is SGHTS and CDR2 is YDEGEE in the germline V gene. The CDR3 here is CASSLAGTPSPLHF. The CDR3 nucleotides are TGTGCCAGCAGCTTGGCCGGGACCCCTTCACCCCTCCACTTT.

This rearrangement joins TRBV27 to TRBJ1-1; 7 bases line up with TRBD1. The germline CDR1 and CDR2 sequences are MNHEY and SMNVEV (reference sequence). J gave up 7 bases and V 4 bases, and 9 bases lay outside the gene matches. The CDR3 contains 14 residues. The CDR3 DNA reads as TGTGCCAGCAGTTCTTTTGGGACAGCCTTTGAAGCTTTCTTT. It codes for CASSSFGTAFEAFF.